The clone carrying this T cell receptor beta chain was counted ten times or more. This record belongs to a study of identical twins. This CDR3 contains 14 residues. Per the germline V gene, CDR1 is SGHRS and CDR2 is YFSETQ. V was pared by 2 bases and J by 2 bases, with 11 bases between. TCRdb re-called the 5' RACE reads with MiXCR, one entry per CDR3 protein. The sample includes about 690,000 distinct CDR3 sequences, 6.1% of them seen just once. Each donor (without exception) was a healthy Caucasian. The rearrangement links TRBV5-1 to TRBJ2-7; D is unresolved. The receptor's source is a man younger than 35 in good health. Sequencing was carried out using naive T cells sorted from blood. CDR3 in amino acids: CASSFQQLPYEQYF. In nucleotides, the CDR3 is TGCGCCAGCAGCTTCCAACAGTTACCCTACGAGCAGTACTTC.